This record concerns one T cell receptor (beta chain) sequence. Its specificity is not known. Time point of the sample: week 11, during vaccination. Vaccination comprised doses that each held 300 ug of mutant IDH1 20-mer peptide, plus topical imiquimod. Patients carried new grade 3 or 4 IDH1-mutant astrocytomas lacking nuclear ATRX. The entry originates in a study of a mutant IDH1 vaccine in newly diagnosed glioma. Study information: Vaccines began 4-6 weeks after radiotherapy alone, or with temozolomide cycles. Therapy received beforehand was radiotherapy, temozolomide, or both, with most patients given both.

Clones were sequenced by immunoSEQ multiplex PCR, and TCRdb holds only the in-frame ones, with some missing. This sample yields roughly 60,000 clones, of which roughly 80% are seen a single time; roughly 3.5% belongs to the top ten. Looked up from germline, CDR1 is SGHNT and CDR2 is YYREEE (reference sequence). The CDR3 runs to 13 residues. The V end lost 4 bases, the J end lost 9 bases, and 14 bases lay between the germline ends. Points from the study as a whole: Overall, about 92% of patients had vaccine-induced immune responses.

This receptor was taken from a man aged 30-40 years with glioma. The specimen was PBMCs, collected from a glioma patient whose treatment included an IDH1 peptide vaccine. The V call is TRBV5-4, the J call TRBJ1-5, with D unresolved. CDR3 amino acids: CASSPDGSWPQHF. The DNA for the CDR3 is TGTGCCAGCAGCCCGGACGGGTCTTGGCCCCAGCATTTT.